These 11 T cell receptor beta chains were all obtained from the same sample, sequenced in a study of T cell responses to AZD1222 COVID-19 vaccine. Using immunoSEQ multiplex PCR, the repertoire was profiled, and TCRdb retains in-frame clones only, with some absent. The sample holds about 200,000 clones, 88% seen once. Sequencing was performed on peripheral blood, taken on day 0 of AZD1222 vaccination. The receptors derive from an adult in good health.

The V call is TRBV21-1, the J call TRBJ1-2; whether TRBD1, the table's D call, matches the DNA was not checked. TRBV21-1 represents a pseudogene. The CDR3 is 16 residues long. This chain's CDR3 is CASSKGDRGSNYGYTF. The CDR3 nucleotides are TGTGCCAGCAGCAAAGGGGACAGGGGGTCTAACTATGGCTACACCTTC.

The genes are TRBV2 and TRBJ1-1; 11 nucleotides match TRBD1. The junction had 10 bases not matched to a gene; V was cut back by 3 bases and J by 4 bases. Germline lookup yields CDR1 SNHLY and CDR2 FYNNEI. This CDR3 has 17 amino acids. The CDR3 spells CASSDLVVGTGGTEAFF. The CDR3 DNA reads TGTGCCAGCAGTGATTTAGTAGTTGGGACAGGGGGCACTGAAGCTTTCTTT.

The V and J genes are TRBV4-1 and TRBJ1-2; no clear D. Deletions cut 1 base from V and 2 bases from J, with 11 bases between. This CDR3 has 15 amino acids. The germline CDR1 and CDR2 sequences are MGHRA and YSYEKL. The CDR3 coding sequence is TGCGCCAGCAGCCAAGTCCCCGTATTGAACTATGGCTACACCTTC. Its protein is CASSQVPVLNYGYTF.

In its sample, this clone was seen once. The J gene is TRBJ2-7, the V gene TRBV29-1; no clear D gene. The CDR3 consists of 13 residues. The V end lost 4 bases, the J end lost 0 bases, and 10 bases lay between the germline ends. The germline CDR1 and CDR2 sequences are SQVTM and ANQGSEA. CDR3 sequence reads: CSVVGGSSYEQYF. CDR3 in DNA: TGCAGCGTTGTGGGCGGTAGCTCCTACGAGCAGTACTTC.

The chain has TRBV10-3 and TRBJ1-6; 11 bases line up with TRBD1. From germline, CDR1 is ENHRY and CDR2 SYGVKD. V gave up 2 bases and J gave up 8 bases; unmatched junction bases: 8. There are 17 residues in the CDR3. The CDR3 region is CAISEPRTGGLYSPLHF. The CDR3 bases are TGTGCCATCAGTGAGCCCAGGACAGGGGGCCTTTATTCACCCCTCCACTTT.

J is TRBJ2-7 and V is TRBV7-2; possible D gene TRBD1, 7 bases. The germline V and J ends were trimmed by 3 bases and 13 bases, with 25 bases remaining between them. CDR3 length: 15 amino acids. The germline V gene encodes CDR1 SGHTA and CDR2 FQGNSA. This chain's CDR3 is CASSFRGGGESFRYF. DNA of the CDR3: TGTGCCAGCAGCTTTCGAGGGGGCGGGGAGTCATTCAGATACTTC.

V is TRBV6-6 and J is TRBJ1-5; 11 positions agree with TRBD1. The CDR3 loop spans 16 amino acids. Trimming removed 0 bases from V and 4 bases from J; junction bases left unmatched: 2. Germline V gene data show CDR1 as MNHNY and CDR2 as SVGAGI (reference sequence). The CDR3 spells CASSYSGTGGNQPQHF. CDR3 DNA sequence: TGTGCCAGCAGTTACTCGGGGACAGGGGGAAATCAGCCCCAGCATTTT.

This chain uses TRBV13 with TRBJ2-7, with 7 nucleotides matching TRBD1. V shed 2 bases and J 6 bases; nucleotides not matched to a gene: 4. Germline-derived CDR1 and CDR2 are PRHDT and FYEKMQ (reference sequence). This CDR3 spans 13 amino acids. Written as DNA, the CDR3 is TGTGCCAGCAGCTTACTAAACAGGGGCGAGCAGTACTTC. Amino acid sequence: CASSLLNRGEQYF.

The chain uses TRBV9 and TRBJ2-1; 8 bases line up with TRBD2. Trimming removed 0 bases from V and 7 bases from J; junction bases left unmatched: 9. The CDR3 spans 16 residues. In germline, CDR1 is SGDLS, CDR2 YYNGEE. The CDR3 is CASSVAGGGLRNEQFF. The CDR3 region has the DNA TGTGCCAGCAGCGTAGCCGGCGGGGGGCTCCGAAATGAGCAGTTCTTC.

This sequence joins TRBV28 and TRBJ2-3, with 8 bases matching TRBD1. Germline V gene data show CDR1 as MDHEN and CDR2 as SYDVKM. This CDR3 has 15 residues. After removal of 6 bases from V and 1 base from J, the junction contained 6 bases not matched to a gene. The CDR3 here is CASRAGGAGTDTQYF. The CDR3 DNA follows: TGTGCCAGCAGGGCAGGGGGCGCGGGCACAGATACGCAGTATTTT.

This sequence joins TRBV30 and TRBJ1-1; the D is unclear. The V end was cut by 5 bases, the J end by 1 base, with 11 bases between. This CDR3 contains 13 residues. Germline V gene data show CDR1 as GTSNPN and CDR2 as SVGIG (reference sequence). The CDR3 nucleotides read TGTGCCTGGGGAAGGACGTCGAACACTGAAGCTTTCTTT. It specifies CAWGRTSNTEAFF.